One and the same sample provided the 30 T cell receptor beta chains below, sequenced in a study of blood T cell repertoires in COVID-19. Profiling relied on immunoSEQ multiplex PCR, and the TCRdb table lists in-frame clones only, not all of them. Altogether just over 150,000 clones are present, just under 95% being singletons, with the ten largest covering around 4.6%. Sequencing was carried out using peripheral blood. All receptors come from a woman aged 50 to 60 with acute or convalescent COVID-19.

The rearrangement uses TRBV24-1 and TRBJ2-2; TRBD1 agrees at 9 bases. Losses at the gene ends were 3 bases for V and 5 bases for J; bases not matched to a gene: 6. Germline values: CDR1 KGHDR, CDR2 SFDVKD. The CDR3 consists of 16 residues. This CDR3 reads CATSDPGQGRTGELFF. The CDR3, as DNA: TGTGCCACCAGTGATCCGGGACAGGGTAGGACCGGGGAGCTGTTTTTT.

The sample holds one count of this clone. The chain carries TRBV28 and TRBJ2-5; no clear D. This CDR3 region has 15 residues. Germline V gene data show CDR1 as MDHEN and CDR2 as SYDVKM. Deletions cut 3 bases from V and 5 bases from J, with 16 bases between. The CDR3 spells CASSLGRPSGETQYF. The CDR3 bases are TGTGCCAGCAGTTTGGGCAGGCCGTCTGGGGAGACCCAGTACTTC.

This clone was counted a single time. The rearrangement joins TRBV29-1 to TRBJ1-2, with TRBD1 as a possible D gene (5 bases). Germline loops: CDR1 SQVTM, CDR2 ANQGSEA. The CDR3 runs 11 residues. The ends were cut back, 2 bases at V and 8 bases at J, with 9 bases in the middle. The CDR3 here is CSVELGVGYTF. CDR3 bases: TGCAGCGTTGAATTAGGGGTAGGCTACACCTTC.

This chain links TRBV3-1 (or the pseudogene TRBV3-2) with TRBJ2-5; TRBD2 matches 8 bases. The germline V gene encodes CDR1 LGHDT and CDR2 YNNKEL (reference sequence). V shed 4 bases and J 6 bases; nucleotides not matched to a gene: 13. The CDR3 totals 16 residues. CDR3 region: CASSPAGGRVKKTQYF. CDR3 in DNA: TGTGCCAGCAGCCCGGCGGGAGGCCGGGTAAAGAAGACCCAGTACTTC.

The genes are TRBV19 and TRBJ2-5; 8 bases align to TRBD1. This CDR3 has 15 amino acids. The germline V gene has CDR1 LNHDA and CDR2 SQIVND (reference sequence). V was pared by 1 base and J by 4 bases, with 5 bases of the junction left unmatched. In DNA form, the CDR3 reads TGTGCCAGTAGTATAGGGACAGGGTTCCGAGAGACCCAGTACTTC. Amino acids: CASSIGTGFRETQYF.

The chain recombines TRBV6-1 with TRBJ1-2; 7 bases are shared with TRBD1. The CDR3 has 17 amino acids. Unmatched junction bases numbered 12, after V lost 3 bases and J lost 2 bases. CDR1 and CDR2 from the germline V gene are MNHNS and SASEGT. CDR3 sequence reads: CASSDGGGRVRNYGYTF. DNA of the CDR3: TGTGCCAGCAGTGACGGAGGGGGCCGGGTTCGGAACTATGGCTACACCTTC.

V gene TRBV10-2 combines with J gene TRBJ2-1; possible D gene TRBD1, 5 bases. From germline, CDR1 is WSHSY and CDR2 SAAADI. This CDR3 region has 16 residues. V was pared by 6 bases and J by 4 bases, with 19 bases between. The CDR3 reads CASRKDRGASYNEQFF. The DNA of the CDR3 is TGCGCCAGCAGAAAAGACAGAGGCGCGAGTTACAATGAGCAGTTCTTC.

The rearrangement links TRBV3-1 (or the pseudogene TRBV3-2) to TRBJ2-1; D gene uncertain. Trimming removed 6 bases at V and 6 bases at J, with 12 bases between. This CDR3 is 13 amino acids long. CDR1 and CDR2 from the germline V gene are LGHDT and YNNKEL (reference sequence). CDR3 region: CASSPEFRNEQFF. The CDR3, as DNA: TGTGCCAGCAGTCCCGAGTTTCGCAATGAGCAGTTCTTC.

This chain uses TRBV10-2 with TRBJ2-7, with TRBD2 matching over 13 bases. Per the germline V gene, CDR1 is WSHSY and CDR2 is SAAADI. Germline trimming cut 6 bases from V and 7 bases from J; bases unmatched to any gene: 12. This CDR3 has 16 residues. The CDR3 DNA follows: TGCGCCAGCAGGCAAGGACTAGCGGGGGCCCTCTTAGAGCAGTACTTC. Translating it yields CASRQGLAGALLEQYF.

The V and J genes are TRBV5-1 and TRBJ1-6; tentatively, D is TRBD1 (5 bases). There are 14 residues in the CDR3. Trimming left V 4 bases short and J 6 bases short, with 11 bases between. Germline values: CDR1 SGHRS, CDR2 YFSETQ. CDR3 residues: CASSPGQSNSPLHF. CDR3 in DNA: TGCGCCAGCAGCCCAGGACAAAGTAATTCACCCCTCCACTTT. Drawing the rest from reference TRBV5-1 and TRBJ1-6, the complete variable domain is KAGVTQTPRYLIKTRGQQVTLSCSPISGHRSVSWYQQTPGQGLQFLFEYFSETQRNKGNFPGRFSGRQFSNSRSEMNVSTLELGDSALYLCASSPGQSNSPLHFGNGTRLTVT.

In regard to this clone: The sample contains more than one DNA sequence encoding this CDR3. CDR3 coding DNA: TGTGCCAGCAGTTCCGGACAGGGTTACGAGCAGTACTTC. It is translated as CASSSGQGYEQYF. The chain has TRBV27 and TRBJ2-7; 8 bases match TRBD1. The trim removed 4 bases at V and 4 bases at J, leaving 3 bases unmatched. This CDR3 comprises 13 residues. CDR1 and CDR2 from the germline V gene are MNHEY and SMNVEV (reference sequence).

This clone was counted once. This chain joins TRBV12-3 or TRBV12-4 and TRBJ1-2; TRBD1 is a possible D gene (5 bases). The CDR3 has 13 residues. Trimming removed 4 bases from V and 4 bases from J, with 10 bases in between. The CDR3 nucleotides are TGTGCCAGCAGTTACAGGAGGGGCTATGGCTACACCTTC. This translates into CASSYRRGYGYTF.

The rearrangement links TRBV9 to TRBJ2-3, with 7 bases aligning to TRBD2. The CDR3 is made up of 16 amino acids. Germline V gene sequence: CDR1 SGDLS, CDR2 YYNGEE. The J segment lost 4 bases and the V segment lost 4 bases, leaving 12 bases of the junction unmatched. The CDR3 DNA reads TGTGCCAGCAGCACCAGAGGACTAGGGACTTCAGATACGCAGTATTTT. As protein: CASSTRGLGTSDTQYF.

V usage is TRBV6-1 and J usage is TRBJ2-1; 12 nucleotides align to TRBD2. The germline CDR1 and CDR2 sequences are MNHNS and SASEGT. This CDR3 is built from 16 residues. V dropped 2 bases and J dropped 14; count of bases not matched to a gene: 13. CDR3 sequence (DNA): TGTGCCAGCAGTGAAAGCCGACTAGCGGGAGTTAGAAAAAAGTTCTTC. Protein: CASSESRLAGVRKKFF.

V usage is TRBV15 and J usage is TRBJ2-7, with TRBD1 as a possible D gene (6 bases). CDR1 is LNHNV, CDR2 YYDKDF, per germline (reference sequence). The CDR3 has 15 residues. Trimming left V 1 base short and J 1 base short, with 11 bases between. The CDR3 region is CATSRGGQLSYEQYF. In nucleotides, the CDR3 is TGTGCCACCAGCAGAGGCGGACAGTTATCCTACGAGCAGTACTTC.

This chain uses TRBV29-1 with TRBJ1-4; 9 nucleotides line up with TRBD1. The CDR3 contains 15 residues. The germline V gene has CDR1 SQVTM and CDR2 ANQGSEA. V lost 6 bases to trimming and J lost 0 bases; unmatched junction nucleotides: 5. The CDR3 DNA is TGCAGCGTCGCCACAGGGGGCTCAACTAATGAAAAACTGTTTTTT. It specifies CSVATGGSTNEKLFF.

The chain links TRBV18 to TRBJ1-6, with 11 nucleotides matching TRBD1. From germline, CDR1 is KGHSH and CDR2 LQKENI. Unmatched junction bases numbered 1, after V lost 3 bases and J lost 9 bases. The length of the CDR3 is 14 residues. The CDR3 loop reads CASSPGTGGSPLHF. As DNA, the CDR3 is TGTGCCAGCTCACCCGGGACAGGGGGTTCACCCCTCCACTTT. The whole variable domain, remainder taken from reference TRBV18 and TRBJ1-6, is NAGVMQNPRHLVRRRGQEARLRCSPMKGHSHVYWYRQLPEEGLKFMVYLQKENIIDESGMPKERFSAEFPKEGPSILRIQQVVRGDSAAYFCASSPGTGGSPLHFGNGTRLTVT.

This rearrangement joins TRBV18 to TRBJ1-2; 11 positions match TRBD1. The CDR3 spans 16 residues. V lost 6 bases to trimming and J lost 8 bases; unmatched junction nucleotides: 14. Germline CDR1 and CDR2: KGHSH and LQKENI. As DNA, the CDR3 is TGTGCCAGCTCGTTCATAGGACAGGGGGCCGGTGAGGGCTACACCTTC. This encodes CASSFIGQGAGEGYTF.

The chain employs TRBV4-2 and TRBJ1-2; perhaps TRBD1 as D (5 bases). Trimming shortened V by 4 bases and J by 5 bases, and 17 bases separated the two germline ends. Per the germline V gene, CDR1 is LGHNA and CDR2 is YNFKEQ. This CDR3 has 15 residues. CDR3 sequence: CASSRTRDGTYGYTF. Here the CDR3 DNA reads TGTGCCAGCAGCCGGACTAGGGACGGAACGTATGGCTACACCTTC.

This clone was found once. This chain links TRBV11-2 with TRBJ1-6; D is unclear. Deletions cut 4 bases from V and 8 bases from J, with 27 bases between. The CDR3 runs to 19 residues. The germline gives CDR1 SGHAT, CDR2 FQNNGV. CDR3 protein: CASSYSPIVLDGRDSPLHF. The DNA for the CDR3 is TGTGCCAGCAGCTATAGTCCCATAGTGCTGGACGGGAGGGATTCACCCCTCCACTTT.

V is TRBV19 and J is TRBJ2-1; no firm D call. The CDR3 has 15 amino acids. The germline gives CDR1 LNHDA, CDR2 SQIVND (reference sequence). V lost 6 bases, J lost 0 bases, and 12 bases lay in between. The CDR3 sequence: CASRATVSSYNEQFF. The DNA for the CDR3 is TGTGCCAGTAGAGCCACAGTGAGCTCCTACAATGAGCAGTTCTTC.

This clone was picked up one time. V gene TRBV6-2 or TRBV6-3 combines with J gene TRBJ1-2; no reliable D call. Germline V gene data show CDR1 as MNHEY and CDR2 as SVGEGT. CDR3 length equals 13 residues. Deletions cut 6 bases from V and 6 bases from J, with 14 bases between. CDR3 nucleotide sequence: TGTGCCAGCAGCTTCGGGTCTCGGGATGGCTACACCTTC. It yields the protein CASSFGSRDGYTF.

This chain uses TRBV30 with TRBJ1-5, with D uncertain. The length of the CDR3 is 15 residues. The V end lost 2 bases, the J end lost 3 bases, and 14 bases lay between the germline ends. The germline V gene encodes CDR1 GTSNPN and CDR2 SVGIG (reference sequence). CDR3 amino acids: CAWSLGVRDNQPQHF. Here the CDR3 DNA reads TGTGCCTGGAGTTTGGGAGTCAGAGACAATCAGCCCCAGCATTTT.

This chain connects TRBV7-4 to TRBJ1-3; TRBD1 is a possible D gene (5 bases). Between the trimmed V and J ends, which lost 10 bases and 0 bases, there was a span of 19 bases. This CDR3 is built from 16 residues. Germline V lookup: CDR1 SGHVT, CDR2 SQSDAQ. CDR3 bases: TGTGCCAAGTCGGTACAGGCCCTTCTCTCTGGAAACACCATATATTTT. This sequence encodes CAKSVQALLSGNTIYF.

The chain is built from TRBV15 and TRBJ1-4; TRBD1 aligns across 8 bases. Trimming took 1 base from V and 7 from J; bases not matched to a gene: 5. Germline assignment: CDR1 LNHNV and CDR2 YYDKDF (reference sequence). The CDR3 runs to 15 residues. The CDR3 loop is CATSRGQGLSEKLFF. CDR3 sequence (DNA): TGTGCCACCAGCAGAGGACAGGGGCTGAGTGAAAAACTGTTTTTT.

The gene calls are TRBV3-1 (or the pseudogene TRBV3-2) and TRBJ1-1, with D tentatively TRBD1 (6 bases). From germline, CDR1 is LGHDT and CDR2 YNNKEL (reference sequence). Trimming removed 6 bases from V and 1 base from J, with 12 bases in between. This CDR3 contains 14 residues. The CDR3 sequence is CASSRVQGNTEAFF. The CDR3 DNA is TGTGCCAGCAGTCGAGTACAGGGGAACACTGAAGCTTTCTTT.

This chain uses TRBV9 with TRBJ1-5, with unresolved D. Per the germline V gene, CDR1 is SGDLS and CDR2 is YYNGEE. V lost 0 bases, J lost 6 bases, and 13 bases lay in between. The CDR3 sequence is 15 residues long. The CDR3 DNA is TGTGCCAGCAGCGTAGGGGCGGGTGGTACTCAGCCCCAGCATTTT. It translates to CASSVGAGGTQPQHF.

This chain links TRBV7-9 with TRBJ1-4; D might be TRBD1 (6 bases). V gave up 5 bases and J gave up 8 bases, with 18 bases separating them. The CDR3 is made up of 15 amino acids. CDR1 SEHNR and CDR2 FQNEAQ come from the germline V gene (reference sequence). The CDR3 sequence is CASSLVRGGEEKLFF. The DNA for the CDR3 is TGTGCCAGCAGCCTCGTTAGGGGGGGCGAGGAAAAACTGTTTTTT. Drawing the rest from reference TRBV7-9 and TRBJ1-4, the complete variable domain is DTGVSQNPRHKITKRGQNVTFRCDPISEHNRLYWYRQTLGQGPEFLTYFQNEAQLEKSRLLSDRFSAERPKGSFSTLEIQRTEQGDSAMYLCASSLVRGGEEKLFFGSGTQLSVL.

The rearrangement links TRBV2 to TRBJ2-7; TRBD2 agrees at 8 bases. This CDR3 region has 14 residues. Germline V gene lookup returns CDR1 SNHLY and CDR2 FYNNEI. V lost 6 bases and J lost 0; bases outside the gene matches: 4. The CDR3 bases are TGTGCCAGCAGGTGGACTAGCCTCTCCTACGAGCAGTACTTC. This sequence encodes CASRWTSLSYEQYF.

This chain uses TRBV6-6 with TRBJ1-5; D unclear. Looked up from germline, CDR1 is MNHNY and CDR2 is SVGAGI (reference sequence). Trimming took 9 bases from V and 3 from J, leaving 3 bases between them. The CDR3 covers 10 residues. The CDR3 region is CASNNQPQHF. The CDR3 DNA is TGTGCCAGTAACAATCAGCCCCAGCATTTT.